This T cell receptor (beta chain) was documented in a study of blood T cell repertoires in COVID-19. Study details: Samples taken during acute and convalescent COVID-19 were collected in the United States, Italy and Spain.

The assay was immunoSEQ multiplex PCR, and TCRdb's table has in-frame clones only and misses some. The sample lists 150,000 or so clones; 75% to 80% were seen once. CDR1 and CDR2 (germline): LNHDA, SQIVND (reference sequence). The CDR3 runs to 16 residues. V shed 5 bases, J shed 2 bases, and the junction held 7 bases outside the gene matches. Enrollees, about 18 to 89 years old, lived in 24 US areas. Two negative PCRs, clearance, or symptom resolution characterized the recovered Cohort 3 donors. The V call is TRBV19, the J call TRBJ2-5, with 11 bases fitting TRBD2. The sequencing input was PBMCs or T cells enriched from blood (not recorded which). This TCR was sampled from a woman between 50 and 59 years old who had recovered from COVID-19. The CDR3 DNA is TGTGCCAGTAGTCCTCGGACTAGCGGGCTACAAGAGACCCAGTACTTC. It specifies CASSPRTSGLQETQYF. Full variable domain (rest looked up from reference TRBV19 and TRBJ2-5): DGGITQSPKYLFRKEGQNVTLSCEQNLNHDAMYWYRQDPGQGLRLIYYSQIVNDFQKGDIAEGYSVSREKKESFPLTVTSAQKNPTAFYLCASSPRTSGLQETQYFGPGTRLLVL.